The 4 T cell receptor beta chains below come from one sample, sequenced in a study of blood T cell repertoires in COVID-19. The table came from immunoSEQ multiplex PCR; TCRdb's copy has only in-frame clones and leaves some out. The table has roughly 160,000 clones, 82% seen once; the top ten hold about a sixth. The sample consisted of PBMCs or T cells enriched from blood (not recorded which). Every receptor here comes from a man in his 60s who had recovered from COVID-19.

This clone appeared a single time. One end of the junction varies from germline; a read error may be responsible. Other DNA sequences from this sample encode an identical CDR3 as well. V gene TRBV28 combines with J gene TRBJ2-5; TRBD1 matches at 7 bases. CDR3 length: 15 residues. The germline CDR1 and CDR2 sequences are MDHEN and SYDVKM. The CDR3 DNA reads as TGTGCCAGCATGGGGCGAGGGGGCGTCCAAGAGACCCAATACTTC. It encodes CASMGRGGVQETQYF.

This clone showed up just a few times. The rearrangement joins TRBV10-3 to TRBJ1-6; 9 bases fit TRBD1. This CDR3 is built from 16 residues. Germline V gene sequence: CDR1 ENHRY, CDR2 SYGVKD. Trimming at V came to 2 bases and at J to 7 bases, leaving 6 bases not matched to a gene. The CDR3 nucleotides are TGTGCCATCAGTGAGCCGCCCGGGACAGGGAATTCACCCCTCCACTTT. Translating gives CAISEPPGTGNSPLHF.

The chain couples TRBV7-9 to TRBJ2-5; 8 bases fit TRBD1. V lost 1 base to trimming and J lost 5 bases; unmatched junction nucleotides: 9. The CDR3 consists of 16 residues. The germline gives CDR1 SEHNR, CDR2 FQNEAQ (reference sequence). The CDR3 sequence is CASSLGGQGRGETQYF. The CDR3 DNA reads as TGTGCCAGCAGCTTAGGAGGACAGGGCCGGGGGGAGACCCAGTACTTC.

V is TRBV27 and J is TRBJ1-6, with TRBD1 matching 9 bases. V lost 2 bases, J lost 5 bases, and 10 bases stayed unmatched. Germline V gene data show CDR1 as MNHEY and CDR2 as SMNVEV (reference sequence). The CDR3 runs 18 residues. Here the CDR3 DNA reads TGTGCCAGCAGTTTACAACAGGGGGCGGTATGGAATAATTCACCCCTCCACTTT. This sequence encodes CASSLQQGAVWNNSPLHF.